This T cell receptor (beta chain) originates from a study of response to subunit inactivated influenza vaccine. Study observations and caveats: The authors put forward the suggestion that each seasonal influenza vaccination may bring in only a limited number of new T cells.

This clonotype appeared many times. Its specificity is unknown. Germline V gene data show CDR1 as SQVTM and CDR2 as ANQGSEA. The CDR3 length is 13 residues. Trimming cost V 5 bases and J 3 bases, with 11 bases left between them. TCRdb independently ran MiXCR on the RT-PCR reads; one entry per CDR3 protein. In the table there are 550,000 to 600,000 distinct CDR3 sequences, roughly 10% of which are singletons. The material sequenced was PBMCs from blood, taken on the day of vaccination. This TCR was sampled from a man over 45 who received an inactivated influenza vaccine. This chain uses TRBV29-1 with TRBJ2-1, with a possible D match to TRBD2 (5 bases). In DNA, the CDR3 is TGCAGCGTTTCAGCGGTGATCTACAATGAGCAGTTCTTC. This encodes CSVSAVIYNEQFF.